One and the same sample provided the 17 T cell receptor beta chains below, sequenced in a study of shared clonotypes between healthy human individuals. TCRdb's table, derived via immunoSEQ multiplex PCR, lists solely in-frame clones and lacks some. This sample yields approximately 2,300,000 clones, of which 85% to 95% are seen a single time; 0.37% belongs to the top ten. Specimen: naive CD4+ T cells from PBMCs. Subset described: CD45RA+ positively selected. Source of these receptors: a man aged 18 to 35 in good health. Some clones in this sample may be carry-over from other donors' samples.

This rearrangement joins TRBV2 to TRBJ1-2; D gene ambiguous. V lost 3 bases and J 6 bases, leaving 11 bases between the germline ends. Germline lookup yields CDR1 SNHLY and CDR2 FYNNEI. This CDR3 is built from 13 residues. The CDR3 nucleotides read TGTGCCAGCAGTGACAGGACGCGTAATGGCTACACCTTC. It translates to CASSDRTRNGYTF.

The J gene is TRBJ2-7, the V gene TRBV5-1; D is unresolved. The CDR3 contains 13 residues. The V gene lost 4 bases and the J gene lost 5 bases, with 13 bases spanning the gap. Germline-derived CDR1 and CDR2 are SGHRS and YFSETQ. CDR3 sequence (DNA): TGCGCCAGCAGCCGGATAGGGCTGAACGAGCAGTACTTC. Protein: CASSRIGLNEQYF.

The CDR3 sequence: CASSTLQGRKYF. The CDR3 region has the DNA TGTGCCAGCAGTACACTACAGGGGCGGAAGTACTTC. This chain uses TRBV27 with TRBJ2-7; 7 bases align to TRBD1. This CDR3 has 12 amino acids. Germline V gene lookup returns CDR1 MNHEY and CDR2 SMNVEV (reference sequence). After removal of 5 bases from V and 11 bases from J, the junction contained 9 bases not matched to a gene.

The chain uses TRBV21-1 and TRBJ1-1. TRBV21-1 is described as a pseudogene. This CDR3 is 18 amino acids long. This CDR3 reads CASSNVRVWGFTNTEAFF. Here the CDR3 DNA reads TGTGCCAGCAGCAATGTACGGGTCTGGGGATTTACGAACACTGAAGCTTTCTTT.

This clone came up once. The genes are TRBV27 and TRBJ2-7; D may be TRBD1 or TRBD2 (7 bases each). The V end was cut by 3 bases, the J end by 3 bases, with 12 bases between. CDR3 size: 14 residues. The germline V gene encodes CDR1 MNHEY and CDR2 SMNVEV (reference sequence). CDR3 amino acids: CASSFSGGDYEQYF. In DNA, the CDR3 is TGTGCCAGCAGTTTTTCAGGGGGGGACTACGAGCAGTACTTC.

The chain recombines TRBV29-1 with TRBJ2-7; D call uncertain. The CDR3 totals 11 residues. Between the trimmed V and J ends, which lost 5 bases and 6 bases, there was a span of 11 bases. Germline CDR1 reads SQVTM; CDR2 reads ANQGSEA. The CDR3: CSVQTVIEQYF. The CDR3 region has the DNA TGCAGCGTTCAAACCGTTATCGAGCAGTACTTC.

V and J are TRBV7-8 and TRBJ2-5, with D perhaps matching TRBD1 (5 bases). Germline CDR1 SGHVS, CDR2 FQNEAQ. The germline V and J ends were trimmed by 2 bases and 2 bases, with 12 bases remaining between them. The CDR3 loop spans 15 amino acids. Here the CDR3 reads CASSLLGQRQETQYF. DNA for the CDR3: TGTGCCAGCAGCTTACTGGGGCAGCGTCAAGAGACCCAGTACTTC.

This chain connects TRBV9 to TRBJ2-1, with D uncertain. The CDR3 consists of 12 residues. The germline V gene encodes CDR1 SGDLS and CDR2 YYNGEE. V lost 4 bases and J 9 bases, leaving 11 bases between the germline ends. The CDR3 protein is CASSPRWGEQFF. The CDR3 DNA sequence: TGTGCCAGCAGCCCCCGTTGGGGTGAGCAGTTCTTC.

This chain uses TRBV19 with TRBJ2-7; 9 nucleotides agree with TRBD2. V was pared by 4 bases and J by 6 bases, with 7 bases of the junction left unmatched. This CDR3 has 14 amino acids. CDR1 is LNHDA and CDR2 is SQIVND in the germline V gene (reference sequence). The CDR3 is CASSKSSGRPEQYF. The DNA of the CDR3 is TGTGCCAGTAGTAAGTCCAGCGGGAGGCCCGAGCAGTACTTC.

The chain combines TRBV28 with TRBJ1-5; the D is unclear. Trimming took off 6 bases at V and 7 bases at J, with 13 bases between the two ends. The CDR3 is made up of 13 amino acids. The germline CDR1 and CDR2 sequences are MDHEN and SYDVKM. DNA for the CDR3: TGTGCCAGCAGGGGAACAGCTGGCCAGCCCCAGCATTTT. Translating it yields CASRGTAGQPQHF. The full variable domain, rest sourced from reference TRBV28 and TRBJ1-5, is DVKVTQSSRYLVKRTGEKVFLECVQDMDHENMFWYRQDPGLGLRLIYFSYDVKMKEKGDIPEGYSVSREKKERFSLILESASTNQTSMYLCASRGTAGQPQHFGDGTRLSIL.

The table lists this clone with a count of one. The rearrangement uses TRBV5-6 and TRBJ2-3, with D unresolved. Trimming left V 0 bases short and J 2 bases short, with 16 bases between. The CDR3 loop spans 17 amino acids. Germline CDR1 SGHDT, CDR2 YYEEEE. CDR3 sequence reads: CASSLALQLYLTDTQYF. CDR3 nucleotides: TGTGCCAGCAGCTTGGCCTTACAGCTATACCTCACAGATACGCAGTATTTT.

The chain uses TRBV2 and TRBJ2-2; TRBD1 matches 7 bases. The trim removed 6 bases at V and 2 bases at J, leaving 6 bases unmatched. The germline CDR1 and CDR2 sequences are SNHLY and FYNNEI. The CDR3 is 15 residues long. The CDR3 loop reads CASSRDSSNTGELFF. Written as DNA, the CDR3 is TGTGCCAGCAGCCGGGACAGCTCAAACACCGGGGAGCTGTTTTTT.

This chain connects TRBV7-6 to TRBJ2-3; D unresolved. The CDR3 is 14 amino acids. Trimming stripped 4 bases from V and 3 bases from J, with 11 bases between. From germline, CDR1 is SGHVS and CDR2 FNYEAQ. CDR3 coding DNA: TGTGCCAGCAGCTCCTTCGGCTCGACAGATACGCAGTATTTT. This gives the protein CASSSFGSTDTQYF. Based on the CDR3 plus reference TRBV7-6 and TRBJ2-3, the full variable domain is GAGVSQSPRYKVTKRGQDVALRCDPISGHVSLYWYRQALGQGPEFLTYFNYEAQQDKSGLPNDRFSAERPEGSISTLTIQRTEQRDSAMYRCASSSFGSTDTQYFGPGTRLTVL.

With respect to this clone: The same CDR3 is also encoded by other DNA sequences in this sample. The chain is built from TRBV7-9 and TRBJ1-1; D possibly corresponds to TRBD1 (6 bases). The CDR3 totals 14 residues. Germline V gives CDR1 SEHNR, CDR2 FQNEAQ (reference sequence). The V end was cut by 1 base, the J end by 3 bases, with 9 bases between. The CDR3 DNA reads as TGTGCCAGCAGCTTAGGGGGGGCTGACACTGAAGCTTTCTTT. Protein sequence: CASSLGGADTEAFF.

The chain employs TRBV9 and TRBJ2-1; 14 positions agree with TRBD2. This CDR3 is built from 17 residues. The germline CDR1 and CDR2 sequences are SGDLS and YYNGEE. Unmatched junction bases numbered 10, after V lost 3 bases and J lost 8 bases. CDR3 nucleotides: TGTGCCAGCAGCGCCCAACCGGGACTAGCGGGAGCTCATGAGCAGTTCTTC. Protein: CASSAQPGLAGAHEQFF.

The V and J genes are TRBV4-3 and TRBJ2-7; perhaps D is TRBD1 or TRBD2 (5 bases each). Germline V gene lookup returns CDR1 LGHNA and CDR2 YSLEER. V shed 2 bases and J shed 3 bases, with 11 bases lying between them. The CDR3 runs 14 residues. The CDR3 DNA reads TGCGCCAGCAGCCAATCTCAGGGACGCTACGAGCAGTACTTC. This translates into CASSQSQGRYEQYF.

This clone showed up just once. The chain links TRBV6-6 to TRBJ2-1; 9 nucleotides match TRBD1. Germline CDR1 reads MNHNY; CDR2 reads SVGAGI (reference sequence). With V trimmed by 7 bases and J by 8 bases, 12 bases remained unmatched. CDR3 size: 15 residues. Here the CDR3 reads CASTNPDRGNDEQFF. The CDR3 DNA reads TGTGCCAGCACCAATCCGGACAGGGGAAACGATGAGCAGTTCTTC.